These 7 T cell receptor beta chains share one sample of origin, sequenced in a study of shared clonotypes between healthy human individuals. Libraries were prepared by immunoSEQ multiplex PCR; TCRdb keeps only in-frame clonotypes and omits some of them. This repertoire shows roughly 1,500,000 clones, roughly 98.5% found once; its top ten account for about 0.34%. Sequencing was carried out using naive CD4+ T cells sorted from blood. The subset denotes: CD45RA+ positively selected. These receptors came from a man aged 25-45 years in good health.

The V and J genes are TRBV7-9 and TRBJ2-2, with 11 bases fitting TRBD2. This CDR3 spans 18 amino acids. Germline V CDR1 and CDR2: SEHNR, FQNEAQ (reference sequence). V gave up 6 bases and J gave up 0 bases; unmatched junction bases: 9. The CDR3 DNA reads TGTGCCAGCAGACGTAGCGGGAGGGCCGAATCGAACACCGGGGAGCTGTTTTTT. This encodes CASRRSGRAESNTGELFF.

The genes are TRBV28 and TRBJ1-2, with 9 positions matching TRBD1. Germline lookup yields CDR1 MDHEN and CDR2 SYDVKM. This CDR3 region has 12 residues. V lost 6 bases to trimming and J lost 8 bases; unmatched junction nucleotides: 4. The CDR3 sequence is CASRTGGEGYTF. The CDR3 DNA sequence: TGTGCCAGCAGAACAGGGGGCGAGGGCTACACCTTC.

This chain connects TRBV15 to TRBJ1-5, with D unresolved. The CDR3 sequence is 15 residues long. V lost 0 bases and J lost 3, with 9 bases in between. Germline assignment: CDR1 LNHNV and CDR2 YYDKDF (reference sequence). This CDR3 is CATSREIPVNQPQHF. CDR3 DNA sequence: TGTGCCACCAGCAGAGAAATCCCAGTCAATCAGCCCCAGCATTTT.

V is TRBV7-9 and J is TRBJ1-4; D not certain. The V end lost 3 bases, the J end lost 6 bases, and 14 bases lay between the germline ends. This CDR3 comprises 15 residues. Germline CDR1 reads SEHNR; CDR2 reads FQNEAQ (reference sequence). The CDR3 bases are TGTGCCAGCAGCTTCGTCCCCAGGTGGGATGAAAAACTGTTTTTT. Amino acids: CASSFVPRWDEKLFF.

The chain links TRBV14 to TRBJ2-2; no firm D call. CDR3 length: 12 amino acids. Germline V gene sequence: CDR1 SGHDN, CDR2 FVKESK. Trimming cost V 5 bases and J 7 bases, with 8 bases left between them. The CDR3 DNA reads TGTGCCAGCAGCGTTCCGGGCGGGGAGCTGTTTTTT. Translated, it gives CASSVPGGELFF.

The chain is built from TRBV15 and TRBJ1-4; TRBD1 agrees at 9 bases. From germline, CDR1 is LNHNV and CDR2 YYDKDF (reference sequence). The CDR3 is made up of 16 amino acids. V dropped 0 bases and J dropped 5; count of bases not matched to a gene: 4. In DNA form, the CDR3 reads TGTGCCACCAGCAGAGATAGCGGGACAGGGAATGAAAAACTGTTTTTT. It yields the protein CATSRDSGTGNEKLFF. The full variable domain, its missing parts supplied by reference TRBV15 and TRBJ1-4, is DAMVIQNPRYQVTQFGKPVTLSCSQTLNHNVMYWYQQKSSQAPKLLFHYYDKDFNNEADTPDNFQSRRPNTSFCFLDIRSPGLGDTAMYLCATSRDSGTGNEKLFFGSGTQLSVL.

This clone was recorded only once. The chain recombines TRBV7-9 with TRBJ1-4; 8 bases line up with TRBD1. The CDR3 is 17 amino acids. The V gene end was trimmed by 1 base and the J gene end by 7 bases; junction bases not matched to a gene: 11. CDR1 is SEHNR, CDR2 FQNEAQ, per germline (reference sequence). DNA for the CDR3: TGTGCCAGCAGCTTAGGCGGGGGGACAGGACGGACTGAAAAACTGTTTTTT. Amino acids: CASSLGGGTGRTEKLFF.